The entry below gives a single T cell receptor beta chain sequence along with its context. Its antigen remains unidentified. This sample is drawn from a study of shared clonotypes between healthy human individuals. Turning to the study itself: There were three CD4 naive, three CD4 memory, two CD8 naive and one CD8 memory plates per donor.

Whole-study findings and limits: Around 5.3% of naive CD4 clonotypes were shared across a few donors.

Original methodology: Without quality scores, immunoSEQ junctional reads could not be filtered like full-length reads. Here immunoSEQ multiplex PCR was the method, and the copy in TCRdb shows in-frame clones only, minus some. V and J calls and clone size follow that table, whereas D and trimming were derived from the DNA. Seen here are about 1.1 million clones, roughly 80% observed once, and the top ten hold about 0.94%. The germline gives CDR1 SGHTA, CDR2 FQGNSA. Trimming stripped 3 bases from V and 8 bases from J, with 10 bases between. The CDR3 runs to 13 residues. The TCR comes from a man between 18 and 29 years old in good health. Some clones in this sample may be carry-over from other donors' samples. Material: memory CD4+ T cells from PBMCs. Subset denoted: CD45RA-negative fraction. V gene TRBV7-2 combines with J gene TRBJ1-4, with a tentative D call TRBD1 (6 bases). As DNA, the CDR3 is TGTGCCAGCAGCTTCGGGACATCCGAAAAACTGTTTTTT. Translation gives CASSFGTSEKLFF.